This passage covers 8 T cell receptor beta chains from one sample sequenced in a study of CD8 T cells in ankylosing spondylitis. TCRdb passed the 5' RACE reads through MiXCR, listing each CDR3 protein once. The sample has 90,000 to 100,000 distinct CDR3 sequences, roughly 8.3% seen once; the top ten hold 9.9%. Sequencing used blood, either unsorted or a sorted T cell fraction (not recorded which). These TCRs come from a male donor with ankylosing spondylitis or in good health (not recorded which).

This clonotype was counted many times. The chain carries TRBV29-1 and TRBJ1-1, with a tentative D call TRBD1 (5 bases). This CDR3 is built from 15 residues. In germline, CDR1 is SQVTM, CDR2 ANQGSEA. Trimming took 6 bases from V and 0 from J, leaving 17 bases between them. The DNA for the CDR3 is TGCAGCGTGGATGTAGGGAGACAGATGAACACTGAAGCTTTCTTT. It yields the protein CSVDVGRQMNTEAFF.

This clonotype appeared many times. The chain joins TRBV2 to TRBJ2-1; D is uncertain. The V gene lost 6 bases and the J gene lost 1 base, with 7 bases spanning the gap. Germline CDR1 is SNHLY and CDR2 is FYNNEI. There are 13 residues in the CDR3. The CDR3 reads CASRELSYNEQFF. The CDR3 DNA sequence: TGTGCCAGCAGGGAGCTTTCCTACAATGAGCAGTTCTTC.

This clonotype has at least ten counts. This chain connects TRBV10-3 to TRBJ2-5; a possible D gene is TRBD1 (5 bases). Germline CDR1 is ENHRY and CDR2 is SYGVKD. V was clipped by 4 bases and J by 5 bases, with 14 bases between them. CDR3 length equals 14 residues. DNA for the CDR3: TGTGCCATCAGTGGTGCAGGGCCAGGGGAGACCCAGTACTTC. Protein product: CAISGAGPGETQYF.

This clonotype was detected many times. This chain connects TRBV6-2 or TRBV6-3 to TRBJ2-1; 11 bases agree with TRBD2. CDR1 is MNHEY and CDR2 is SVGEGT in the germline V gene. V gave up 7 bases and J gave up 4 bases; unmatched junction bases: 6. The CDR3 totals 15 residues. In DNA form, the CDR3 reads TGTGCCAGCACCCCACTAGCGGGGGTGTACAATGAGCAGTTCTTC. Translating it yields CASTPLAGVYNEQFF.

This clonotype was counted at least ten times. The chain links TRBV25-1 to TRBJ2-6, with unresolved D. CDR1 and CDR2 (germline): MGHDK, SYGVNS. The V gene lost 1 base and the J gene lost 2 bases, with 6 bases spanning the gap. The CDR3 has 15 amino acids. The CDR3, as DNA: TGTGCCAGCAGTGAATTGAGCGCTGGGGCCAACGTCCTGACTTTC. Amino acid sequence: CASSELSAGANVLTF.

This clonotype was observed a handful of times. The rearrangement uses TRBV6-2 or TRBV6-3 and TRBJ2-7; no firm D call. Germline V gene lookup returns CDR1 MNHEY and CDR2 SVGEGT. Trimming pared 0 bases from V and 3 bases from J, leaving 9 bases between. The CDR3 consists of 14 residues. The CDR3 sequence is CASSYSNWNYEQYF. The CDR3 DNA reads as TGTGCCAGCAGTTACTCGAACTGGAACTACGAGCAGTACTTC.

This clonotype appeared many times. The rearrangement links TRBV5-5 to TRBJ2-1; D is tentatively TRBD1 or TRBD2 (5 bases each). Between the trimmed V and J ends, which lost 1 base and 4 bases, there was a span of 15 bases. The V gene's germline CDR1 is SGHKS and CDR2 YYEKEE (reference sequence). The CDR3 length is 16 residues. CDR3 loop: CASSLMGDLRYNEQFF. The CDR3 DNA reads as TGTGCCAGCAGCTTGATGGGGGACCTACGGTACAATGAGCAGTTCTTC.

Many counts were recorded for this clonotype. V gene TRBV12-3 or TRBV12-4 combines with J gene TRBJ1-6; 10 nucleotides align to TRBD1. V dropped 5 bases and J dropped 9; count of bases not matched to a gene: 7. The CDR3 extends over 15 amino acids. CDR3 amino acids: CASSPGGTGASPLHF. CDR3 nucleotides: TGTGCCAGCAGTCCGGGGGGGACAGGGGCTTCACCCCTCCACTTT.